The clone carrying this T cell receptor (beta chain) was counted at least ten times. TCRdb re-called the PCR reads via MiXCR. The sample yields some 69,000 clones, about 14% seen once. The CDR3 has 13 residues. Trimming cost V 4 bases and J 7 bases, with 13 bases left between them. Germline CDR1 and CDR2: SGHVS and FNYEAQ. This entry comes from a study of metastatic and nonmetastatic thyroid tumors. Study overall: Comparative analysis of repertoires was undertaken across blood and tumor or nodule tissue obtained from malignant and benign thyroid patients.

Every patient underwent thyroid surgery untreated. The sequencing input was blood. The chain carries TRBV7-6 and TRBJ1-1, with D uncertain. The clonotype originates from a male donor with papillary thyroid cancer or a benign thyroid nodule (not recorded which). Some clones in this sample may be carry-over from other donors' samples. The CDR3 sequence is CASSSLAGSEAFF. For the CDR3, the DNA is TGTGCCAGCAGCTCCTTAGCGGGGAGTGAAGCTTTCTTT.